This TCR beta chain stems from a study of OX40 agonist ivuxolimab in advanced cancers. The V and J ends lost 5 bases and 1 base, in that order; junction bases with no gene match: 6. The germline V gene has CDR1 LNHDA and CDR2 SQIVND (reference sequence). The CDR3 runs 16 residues. Data came from immunoSEQ multiplex PCR; TCRdb stores just in-frame clones and leaves some out. Of 70,000 to 80,000 clones in the sample, just over 85% were seen once. V usage is TRBV19 and J usage is TRBJ1-4, with 8 bases aligning to TRBD1. This TCR was recovered from an adult with an advanced solid tumor such as melanoma, head and neck, liver or kidney cancer. The sequenced sample was CD4+ or CD8+ T cells sorted from blood, obtained in a trial of the OX40 agonist ivuxolimab. CDR3 bases: TGTGCCAGTAGTTCGCAGGGGGCGAGAACTAATGAAAAACTGTTTTTT. Translated: CASSSQGARTNEKLFF.